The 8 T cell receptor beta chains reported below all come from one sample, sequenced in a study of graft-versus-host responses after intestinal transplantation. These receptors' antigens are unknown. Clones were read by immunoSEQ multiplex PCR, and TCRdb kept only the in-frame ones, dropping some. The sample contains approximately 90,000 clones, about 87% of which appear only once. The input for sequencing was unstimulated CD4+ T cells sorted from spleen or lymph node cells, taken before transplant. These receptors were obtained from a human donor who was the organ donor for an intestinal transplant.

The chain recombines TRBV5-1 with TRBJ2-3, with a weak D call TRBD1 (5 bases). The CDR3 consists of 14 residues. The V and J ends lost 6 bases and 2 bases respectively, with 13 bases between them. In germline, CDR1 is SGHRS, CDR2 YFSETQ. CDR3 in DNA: TGCGCCAGCAAGCCAAGACAGTACACAGATACGCAGTATTTT. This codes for CASKPRQYTDTQYF.

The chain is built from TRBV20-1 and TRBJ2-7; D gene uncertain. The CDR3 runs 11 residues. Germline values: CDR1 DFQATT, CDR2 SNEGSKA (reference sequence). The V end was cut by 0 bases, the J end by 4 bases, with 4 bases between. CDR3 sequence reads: CSARDVYEQYF. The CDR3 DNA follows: TGCAGTGCTAGAGATGTATACGAGCAGTACTTC.

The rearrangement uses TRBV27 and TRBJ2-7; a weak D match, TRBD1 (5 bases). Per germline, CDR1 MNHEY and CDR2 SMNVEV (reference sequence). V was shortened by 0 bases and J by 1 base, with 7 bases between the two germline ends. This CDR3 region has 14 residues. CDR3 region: CASSLSQGSYEQYF. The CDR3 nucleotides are TGTGCCAGCAGTTTATCCCAGGGATCCTACGAGCAGTACTTC.

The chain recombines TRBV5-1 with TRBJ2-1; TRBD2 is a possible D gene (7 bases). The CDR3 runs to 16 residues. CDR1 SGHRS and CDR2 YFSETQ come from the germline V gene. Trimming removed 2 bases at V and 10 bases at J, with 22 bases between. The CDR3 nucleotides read TGCGCCAGCAGCTTAGGGGGGGGGCCCCCCAAGGGGGAGCAGTTCTTC. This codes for CASSLGGGPPKGEQFF.

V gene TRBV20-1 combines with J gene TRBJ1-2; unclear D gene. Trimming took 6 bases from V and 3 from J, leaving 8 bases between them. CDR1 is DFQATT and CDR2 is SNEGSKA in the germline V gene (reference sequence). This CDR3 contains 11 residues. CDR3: CSATRYYGYTF. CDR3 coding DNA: TGCAGTGCCACCAGGTACTATGGCTACACCTTC.

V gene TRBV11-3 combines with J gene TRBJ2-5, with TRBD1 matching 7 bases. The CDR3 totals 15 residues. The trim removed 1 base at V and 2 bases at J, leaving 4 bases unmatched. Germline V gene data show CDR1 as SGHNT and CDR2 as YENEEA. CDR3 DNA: TGTGCCAGCAGCTTAGGCCACAGGGGTCAAGAGACCCAGTACTTC. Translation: CASSLGHRGQETQYF.

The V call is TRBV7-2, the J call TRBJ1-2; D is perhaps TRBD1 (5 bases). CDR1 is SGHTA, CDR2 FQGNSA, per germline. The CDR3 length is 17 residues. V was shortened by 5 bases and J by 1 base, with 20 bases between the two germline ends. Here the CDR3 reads CASSPRGGWAGNYGYTF. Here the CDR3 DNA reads TGTGCCAGCAGCCCACGCGGGGGGTGGGCTGGTAACTATGGCTACACCTTC.

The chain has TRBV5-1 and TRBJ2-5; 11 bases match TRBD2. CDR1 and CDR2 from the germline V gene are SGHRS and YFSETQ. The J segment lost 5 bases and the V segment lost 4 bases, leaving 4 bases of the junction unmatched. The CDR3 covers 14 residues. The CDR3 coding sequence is TGCGCCAGCAGCCCACTAGCGGGGGTTGAGACCCAGTACTTC. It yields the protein CASSPLAGVETQYF.